These 20 T cell receptor beta chains were all obtained from the same sample, sequenced in a study of shared clonotypes between healthy human individuals. Profiled with immunoSEQ multiplex PCR; TCRdb holds only in-frame clones, not every one. The data show over a million clones, roughly 95% seen once. Specimen: naive CD4+ T cells sorted from blood. The subset was: CD45RA+ positively selected. Source of these receptors: a man aged 25 to 45 in good health.

This chain connects TRBV15 to TRBJ1-3; D gene unclear. Deletions cut 2 bases from V and 2 bases from J, with 10 bases between. The CDR3 covers 15 residues. Germline-derived CDR1 and CDR2 are LNHNV and YYDKDF (reference sequence). CDR3 nucleotides: TGTGCCACCAGCAGAACGCGCCAGCCTGGAAACACCATATATTTT. Translated: CATSRTRQPGNTIYF.

This clone came up a few times. The chain carries TRBV29-1 and TRBJ2-7; 10 positions match TRBD2. The CDR3 runs 13 residues. CDR1 SQVTM and CDR2 ANQGSEA come from the germline V gene. V shed 0 bases and J 8 bases; nucleotides not matched to a gene: 4. Here the CDR3 DNA reads TGCAGCGTTGAAGATTGGACTAGCGGTAAGCAGTACTTC. Translating it yields CSVEDWTSGKQYF.

This chain uses TRBV14 with TRBJ1-4; D may be TRBD1 (6 bases). Trimming shortened V by 2 bases and J by 11 bases, and 18 bases separated the two germline ends. This CDR3 has 15 residues. Germline lookup yields CDR1 SGHDN and CDR2 FVKESK. This CDR3 is CASSQPPKGGPKLFF. The CDR3 DNA reads TGTGCCAGCAGCCAACCCCCAAAGGGGGGGCCGAAACTGTTTTTT.

Regarding this clone: Other nucleotide sequences from this sample produce the same CDR3. The V gene is TRBV30, the J gene TRBJ1-5; D gene unclear. Trimming took off 1 base at V and 4 bases at J, with 5 bases between the two ends. CDR3 size: 12 residues. From germline, CDR1 is GTSNPN and CDR2 SVGIG (reference sequence). The CDR3 bases are TGTGCCTGGAGTGGTACGAATCAGCCCCAGCATTTT. This codes for CAWSGTNQPQHF.

The chain uses TRBV7-2 and TRBJ2-5; 7 bases are a match to TRBD1. The ends lost 4 bases at V and 5 bases at J; junction bases unmatched: 10. The CDR3 consists of 15 residues. CDR1 SGHTA and CDR2 FQGNSA come from the germline V gene. The CDR3 DNA follows: TGTGCCAGCAGCTCCCCGGGACAGATAGGGGAGACCCAGTACTTC. This codes for CASSSPGQIGETQYF.

The chain recombines TRBV12-5 with TRBJ1-1; D unresolved. V lost 7 bases and J lost 4, with 13 bases in between. Germline lookup yields CDR1 LGHNT and CDR2 FRNRAP. This CDR3 has 13 residues. CDR3 sequence: CASASLLGTEAFF. As DNA, the CDR3 is TGTGCTAGTGCCTCCTTACTTGGCACTGAAGCTTTCTTT.

This rearrangement joins TRBV6-5 to TRBJ1-1, with unresolved D. Germline V gene sequence: CDR1 MNHEY, CDR2 SVGAGI. Deletions cut 2 bases from V and 1 base from J, with 8 bases between. The CDR3 spans 14 residues. CDR3 region: CASSYGPGNTEAFF. DNA of the CDR3: TGTGCCAGCAGTTACGGTCCAGGGAACACTGAAGCTTTCTTT.

About this clone itself: Because the CDR3's place on the DNA is in doubt, the DNA is left out and the CDR3 is given as listed by TCRdb. The V gene is TRBV6-1, the J gene TRBJ2-2; the DNA was not compared with TRBD2, the D call given in the table. The germline V gene has CDR1 MNHNS and CDR2 SASEGT. The CDR3 extends over 13 residues, inclusive of both ends. The CDR3 loop is CASILVAGGELFF.

This CDR3 is CASSPTGLTYEQYF. CDR3 nucleotide sequence: TGTGCCAGCAGCCCAACAGGGCTCACCTACGAGCAGTACTTC. The chain employs TRBV27 and TRBJ2-7, with D perhaps matching TRBD1 (6 bases). The CDR3 consists of 14 residues. V was trimmed by 6 bases and J by 2 bases, leaving 14 bases between them. In germline, CDR1 is MNHEY, CDR2 SMNVEV (reference sequence).

The chain is built from TRBV6-4 and TRBJ1-2; no reliable D call. The CDR3 sequence is 13 residues long. Germline assignment: CDR1 MRHNA and CDR2 SNTAGT. The V end lost 6 bases, the J end lost 5 bases, and 13 bases lay between the germline ends. CDR3 bases: TGTGCCAGCAGGGCCTGGGAGTTATATGGCTACACCTTC. Protein: CASRAWELYGYTF.

The rearrangement uses TRBV5-4 and TRBJ2-1, with a tentative D call TRBD2 (5 bases). V gave up 4 bases and J gave up 0 bases, with 11 bases separating them. This CDR3 has 15 residues. CDR1 is SGHNT and CDR2 is YYREEE in the germline V gene (reference sequence). CDR3 in amino acids: CASSPEADSYNEQFF. CDR3 sequence (DNA): TGTGCCAGCAGCCCTGAAGCGGACTCCTACAATGAGCAGTTCTTC.

The chain uses TRBV5-1 and TRBJ2-1; 13 nucleotides match TRBD2. The V and J ends lost 4 bases and 7 bases, in that order; junction bases with no gene match: 5. The CDR3 has 15 residues. In germline, CDR1 is SGHRS, CDR2 YFSETQ. The chain's CDR3 is CASSILAGGGNEQFF. CDR3 in DNA: TGCGCCAGCAGCATACTAGCGGGAGGGGGGAATGAGCAGTTCTTC.

The chain carries TRBV28 and TRBJ1-5, with 8 bases identical to TRBD1. The trim removed 3 bases at V and 3 bases at J, leaving 4 bases unmatched. CDR3 length: 15 residues. Germline values: CDR1 MDHEN, CDR2 SYDVKM. The CDR3 DNA reads TGTGCCAGCAGTTTTACAGGGGGACACAATCAGCCCCAGCATTTT. It codes for CASSFTGGHNQPQHF.

The gene calls are TRBV6-6 and TRBJ2-5, with D unclear. The CDR3 is 14 amino acids. Trimming removed 7 bases at V and 2 bases at J, with 14 bases between. Germline V gives CDR1 MNHNY, CDR2 SVGAGI (reference sequence). Here the CDR3 DNA reads TGTGCCAGCACCGGCAGAGCGATACAAGAGACCCAGTACTTC. Residues: CASTGRAIQETQYF.

This CDR3 reads CASSEGEKVVNQPQHF. The CDR3 nucleotides are TGTGCCAGCAGTGAAGGGGAGAAGGTGGTCAATCAGCCCCAGCATTTT. J is TRBJ1-5 and V is TRBV6-1; D unclear. The CDR3 runs 16 residues. The V gene lost 1 base and the J gene lost 3 bases, with 13 bases spanning the gap. The V gene's germline CDR1 is MNHNS and CDR2 SASEGT.

The genes are TRBV7-2 and TRBJ2-3, with TRBD2 matching 7 bases. V shed 2 bases and J 6 bases; nucleotides not matched to a gene: 8. This CDR3 is 15 amino acids long. Germline lookup yields CDR1 SGHTA and CDR2 FQGNSA. CDR3 region: CASSLLREITDTQYF. CDR3 nucleotides: TGTGCCAGCAGCTTACTGCGGGAGATCACCGATACGCAGTATTTT.

Details on this clone: Other DNA sequences of this sample code for an identical CDR3. V gene TRBV7-2 combines with J gene TRBJ2-1, with TRBD2 matching over 10 bases. Germline assignment: CDR1 SGHTA and CDR2 FQGNSA. The CDR3 is 15 amino acids. V shed 3 bases, J shed 4 bases, and the junction held 3 bases outside the gene matches. The CDR3 DNA reads TGTGCCAGCAGCTTCCGGACTAGCGGATACAATGAGCAGTTCTTC. This translates into CASSFRTSGYNEQFF.

The chain has TRBV19 and TRBJ2-1; 7 positions agree with TRBD2. This CDR3 spans 15 amino acids. Germline CDR1 and CDR2: LNHDA and SQIVND (reference sequence). V shed 3 bases, J shed 4 bases, and the junction held 6 bases outside the gene matches. The DNA for the CDR3 is TGTGCCAGTAGTATCGGCGCGGGAGCTTACAATGAGCAGTTCTTC. Residues: CASSIGAGAYNEQFF.

The table lists this clone with a few counts. The chain joins TRBV11-3 to TRBJ1-1; 9 bases match TRBD1. This CDR3 is built from 14 residues. J lost 3 bases, V lost 4 bases, and 3 bases had no gene match. Germline V gene sequence: CDR1 SGHNT, CDR2 YENEEA. The CDR3 DNA sequence: TGTGCCAGCAGCTCGGGACAGGGAGACACTGAAGCTTTCTTT. Encoded protein: CASSSGQGDTEAFF.

The V and J genes are TRBV18 and TRBJ2-1; 7 bases match TRBD2. In germline, CDR1 is KGHSH, CDR2 LQKENI. V shed 3 bases and J 1 base; nucleotides not matched to a gene: 9. The CDR3 contains 17 residues. This chain's CDR3 is CASSPSRGGGSYNEQFF. The CDR3, as DNA: TGTGCCAGCTCACCCAGCCGCGGGGGAGGGTCCTACAATGAGCAGTTCTTC.